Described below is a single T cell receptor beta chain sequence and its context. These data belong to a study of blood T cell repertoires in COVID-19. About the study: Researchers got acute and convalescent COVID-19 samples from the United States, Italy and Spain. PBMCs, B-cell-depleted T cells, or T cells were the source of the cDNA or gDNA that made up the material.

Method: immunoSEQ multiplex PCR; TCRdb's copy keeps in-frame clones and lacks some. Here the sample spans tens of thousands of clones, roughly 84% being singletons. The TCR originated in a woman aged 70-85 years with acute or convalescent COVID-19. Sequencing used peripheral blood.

The CDR3 region is CASSLLERGTYEQYV. The CDR3 bases are TGTGCCAGCAGCTTACTTGAGCGCGGGACCTACGAGCAGTACGTC. This chain links TRBV7-2 with TRBJ2-7; D might be TRBD2 (6 bases). Germline CDR1 reads SGHTA; CDR2 reads FQGNSA. The length of the CDR3 is 15 residues. V lost 2 bases, J lost 2 bases, and 13 bases lay in between.